The 15 T cell receptor beta chains given below trace back to one sample, sequenced in a study of blood T cell repertoires in COVID-19. Generated by immunoSEQ multiplex PCR, the TCRdb table keeps only in-frame clones and is missing some. The table has about 310,000 clones, about 89% seen once; the top ten hold approximately 5.2%. What was sequenced was PBMCs or T cells enriched from blood (not recorded which). The receptor set was obtained from a man aged 55 to 70 who had recovered from COVID-19.

The V call is TRBV4-3, the J call TRBJ2-7; 8 bases fit TRBD2. Germline assignment: CDR1 LGHNA and CDR2 YSLEER. V was pared by 0 bases and J by 6 bases, with 13 bases of the junction left unmatched. The CDR3 runs to 17 residues. The CDR3 spells CASSQDNTASRGGEQYF. The DNA of the CDR3 is TGCGCCAGCAGCCAAGATAACACAGCCAGCCGGGGGGGCGAGCAGTACTTC.

This clone showed up just a few times. This rearrangement joins TRBV9 to TRBJ1-3; a weak D match, TRBD1 (6 bases). Germline assignment: CDR1 SGDLS and CDR2 YYNGEE. With 5 bases removed from V and 0 bases from J, the gap between germline ends came to 9 bases. This CDR3 contains 14 residues. CDR3 sequence reads: CASSRQVSGNTIYF. The CDR3 DNA reads as TGTGCCAGCAGTAGACAGGTCTCTGGAAACACCATATATTTT.

This sequence joins TRBV24-1 and TRBJ1-5; tentative D call: TRBD1 (6 bases). CDR1 is KGHDR and CDR2 is SFDVKD in the germline V gene. The CDR3 is made up of 16 amino acids. The ends were cut back, 4 bases at V and 6 bases at J, with 18 bases in the middle. The CDR3, as DNA: TGTGCCACCAGTGAAGGATGGGGGGGGCGAGGTCAGCCCCAGCATTTT. It translates to CATSEGWGGRGQPQHF.

The chain couples TRBV10-3 to TRBJ1-1; D perhaps matches TRBD1 (5 bases). The length of the CDR3 is 14 residues. Trimming removed 0 bases at V and 4 bases at J, with 9 bases between. Looked up from germline, CDR1 is ENHRY and CDR2 is SYGVKD. The CDR3 nucleotides read TGTGCCATCAGTGAGTCGCGCAGGGCCACTGAAGCTTTCTTT. Translation: CAISESRRATEAFF.

The chain combines TRBV18 with TRBJ2-6, with D possibly matching TRBD1 (6 bases). Germline V lookup: CDR1 KGHSH, CDR2 LQKENI. CDR3 length equals 16 residues. Trimming shortened V by 5 bases and J by 6 bases, and 17 bases separated the two germline ends. CDR3 nucleotides: TGTGCCAGCTCATCAGAACAGGGTTTACTGGCCAACGTCCTGACTTTC. Encoded protein: CASSSEQGLLANVLTF.

The V and J genes are TRBV5-1 and TRBJ1-4; 8 positions match TRBD1. The germline CDR1 and CDR2 sequences are SGHRS and YFSETQ. J was trimmed by 4 bases and V by 2 bases; bases with no gene match: 4. CDR3 length equals 15 residues. In DNA, the CDR3 is TGCGCCAGCAGCTTTGAGACAGGGGTTAATGAAAAACTGTTTTTT. It encodes CASSFETGVNEKLFF. Supplemented by reference TRBV5-1 and TRBJ1-4, the full variable domain reads KAGVTQTPRYLIKTRGQQVTLSCSPISGHRSVSWYQQTPGQGLQFLFEYFSETQRNKGNFPGRFSGRQFSNSRSEMNVSTLELGDSALYLCASSFETGVNEKLFFGSGTQLSVL.

The chain combines TRBV19 with TRBJ1-2, with 10 bases aligning to TRBD1. V gave up 9 bases and J gave up 4 bases; unmatched junction bases: 5. The CDR3 totals 13 residues. Germline CDR1 reads LNHDA; CDR2 reads SQIVND (reference sequence). Here the CDR3 reads CASETGGGYGYTF. CDR3 in DNA: TGTGCCAGCGAGACAGGGGGCGGCTATGGCTACACCTTC.

The chain links TRBV19 to TRBJ1-1; 7 bases agree with TRBD1. CDR1 is LNHDA and CDR2 is SQIVND in the germline V gene (reference sequence). Losses at the gene ends were 5 bases for V and 1 base for J; bases not matched to a gene: 13. CDR3 length: 17 residues. CDR3 DNA sequence: TGTGCCAGTAGTCTATTACGGACCGGGACAGCGAACACTGAAGCTTTCTTT. Translated: CASSLLRTGTANTEAFF. Drawing the rest from reference TRBV19 and TRBJ1-1, the complete variable domain is DGGITQSPKYLFRKEGQNVTLSCEQNLNHDAMYWYRQDPGQGLRLIYYSQIVNDFQKGDIAEGYSVSREKKESFPLTVTSAQKNPTAFYLCASSLLRTGTANTEAFFGQGTRLTVV.

The chain is built from TRBV18 and TRBJ1-6, with TRBD1 as a possible D gene (6 bases). Germline assignment: CDR1 KGHSH and CDR2 LQKENI. The CDR3 runs 16 residues. V was clipped by 2 bases and J by 0 bases, with 8 bases between them. The chain's CDR3 is CASSPGQSSYNSPLHF. CDR3 nucleotides: TGTGCCAGCTCACCAGGACAGAGCTCCTATAATTCACCCCTCCACTTT.

The gene calls are TRBV3-1 (or the pseudogene TRBV3-2) and TRBJ1-1; D remains ambiguous. The germline V gene has CDR1 LGHDT and CDR2 YNNKEL (reference sequence). Trimming pared 4 bases from V and 1 base from J, leaving 10 bases between. The CDR3 spans 14 residues. CDR3 residues: CASSPLRKNTEAFF. In DNA, the CDR3 is TGTGCCAGCAGCCCCCTGCGGAAGAACACTGAAGCTTTCTTT.

The CDR3 coding sequence is TGTGCCAGCAGCGCGACGCGGACAGGAGCCTTCTACAATGAGCAGTTCTTC. Its protein is CASSATRTGAFYNEQFF. This rearrangement joins TRBV5-4 to TRBJ2-1; 7 positions match TRBD1. Unmatched junction bases numbered 13, after V lost 4 bases and J lost 3 bases. The CDR3 is 17 amino acids. Germline V gene sequence: CDR1 SGHNT, CDR2 YYREEE (reference sequence).

This rearrangement joins TRBV19 to TRBJ1-5, with D possibly TRBD1 on 5 matching bases. CDR3 size: 18 residues. CDR1 is LNHDA, CDR2 SQIVND, per germline (reference sequence). Deletions cut 0 bases from V and 1 base from J, with 16 bases between. The CDR3 protein is CASSIDRSSRASNQPQHF. The CDR3 nucleotides read TGTGCCAGTAGTATAGATCGATCAAGCAGGGCAAGCAATCAGCCCCAGCATTTT.

This clone was detected only once. V and J are TRBV24-1 and TRBJ1-1, with D uncertain. The CDR3 length is 13 residues. In germline, CDR1 is KGHDR, CDR2 SFDVKD. Trimming removed 8 bases from V and 3 bases from J, with 12 bases in between. CDR3 region: CATISRSYTEAFF. The CDR3 bases are TGTGCCACCATCTCAAGGAGTTACACTGAAGCTTTCTTT.

The rearrangement uses TRBV2 and TRBJ1-3; weak D call: TRBD1 (5 bases). This CDR3 contains 14 residues. From germline, CDR1 is SNHLY and CDR2 FYNNEI. Trimming shortened V by 8 bases and J by 2 bases, and 13 bases separated the two germline ends. CDR3 loop: CASQPAGAGNTIYF. The CDR3 DNA follows: TGTGCCAGCCAGCCCGCGGGGGCTGGAAACACCATATATTTT.

The chain joins TRBV10-2 to TRBJ2-2; 12 bases line up with TRBD1. Germline V gene data show CDR1 as WSHSY and CDR2 as SAAADI. With V trimmed by 5 bases and J by 2 bases, 18 bases remained unmatched. This CDR3 region has 21 residues. CDR3 in amino acids: CASSPAPGQGAPLINTGELFF. The CDR3 DNA reads TGCGCCAGCAGTCCGGCCCCGGGACAGGGGGCCCCACTCATTAACACCGGGGAGCTGTTTTTT.